The 18 T cell receptor beta chains given below trace back to one sample, sequenced in a study of T-cell memory formation after mild COVID-19. From the 5' RACE reads, TCRdb called clonotypes with MiXCR, one entry per CDR3 protein. The sample consists of about 250,000 distinct CDR3 sequences, roughly 17% of them appearing once. The sequencing input was PBMCs or a T cell subset sorted from them (not recorded which). The receptors come from a young man who had mild COVID-19 (a few samples of this study predate the infection). Cell type and time point are not known.

This clonotype appeared a few times. The chain joins TRBV12-3 or TRBV12-4 to TRBJ2-7; D possibly corresponds to TRBD1 (6 bases). The CDR3 has 13 amino acids. Deletions cut 5 bases from V and 11 bases from J, with 19 bases between. Here the CDR3 reads CASSLLGQSSEYF. The DNA of the CDR3 is TGTGCCAGCAGTCTCCTAGGACAGAGCTCAGAGTACTTC.

This clonotype was observed at least ten times. The gene calls are TRBV15 and TRBJ1-4; D unclear. The CDR3 consists of 13 residues. Germline V lookup: CDR1 LNHNV, CDR2 YYDKDF (reference sequence). V was shortened by 6 bases and J by 8 bases, with 13 bases between the two germline ends. In DNA, the CDR3 is TGTGCCACCAGTCCGAGGACGGGAGAAAAACTGTTTTTT. The encoded protein is CATSPRTGEKLFF.

The CDR3 coding sequence is TGTGCCAGCACCGGGGGGACTAGATCCTACGAGCAGTACGTC. Protein: CASTGGTRSYEQYV. The chain links TRBV6-1 to TRBJ2-7, with 8 bases lining up with TRBD2. The CDR3 loop spans 14 amino acids. Germline-derived CDR1 and CDR2 are MNHNS and SASEGT. The V gene end was trimmed by 7 bases and the J gene end by 1 base; junction bases not matched to a gene: 6.

This clonotype was seen many times. CDR3 nucleotides: TGCGCCAGCAGCCAGGGGTTTCTAGCGGGGGGTGCCGGGGAGCTGTTTTTT. The encoded protein is CASSQGFLAGGAGELFF. J is TRBJ2-2 and V is TRBV4-3; TRBD2 agrees at 11 bases. This CDR3 has 17 amino acids. Germline V lookup: CDR1 LGHNA, CDR2 YSLEER. V gave up 3 bases and J gave up 6 bases; unmatched junction bases: 9.

The chain uses TRBV11-2 and TRBJ2-1; tentative D call: TRBD2 (6 bases). This CDR3 is built from 14 residues. Germline V gives CDR1 SGHAT, CDR2 FQNNGV. V lost 5 bases to trimming and J lost 9 bases, with 17 bases between them. CDR3 DNA: TGTGCCAGCAGCGCAACTGGGGGGTTTTTTGAGCAGTTCTTC. Its protein product is CASSATGGFFEQFF.

This clonotype came up many times. The J gene is TRBJ1-2, the V gene TRBV4-1; D uncertain. V gave up 0 bases and J gave up 8 bases, with 16 bases separating them. This CDR3 is 15 amino acids long. CDR1 and CDR2 (germline): MGHRA, YSYEKL. CDR3 region: CASSQDRSTLAGYTF. CDR3 sequence (DNA): TGCGCCAGCAGCCAAGATAGGTCCACACTTGCCGGCTACACCTTC.

This clonotype was detected a few times. This rearrangement joins TRBV6-5 to TRBJ2-6; D is unresolved. The CDR3 contains 14 residues. The V gene lost 10 bases and the J gene lost 0 bases, with 10 bases spanning the gap. The germline gives CDR1 MNHEY, CDR2 SVGAGI. The CDR3 sequence: CATARTSGANVLTF. CDR3 nucleotides: TGTGCCACCGCAAGAACCTCTGGGGCCAACGTCCTGACTTTC.

Only a few counts were recorded for this clonotype. The chain is built from TRBV6-2 or TRBV6-3 and TRBJ2-2; 7 bases align to TRBD1. This CDR3 is 16 amino acids long. Germline V gene data show CDR1 as MNHEY and CDR2 as SVGEGT. After removal of 6 bases from V and 3 bases from J, the junction contained 10 bases not matched to a gene. The CDR3 DNA sequence: TGTGCCAGCAGAAAAAATACAGGGGTGGACACCGGGGAGCTGTTTTTT. Its translation: CASRKNTGVDTGELFF.

CDR3 nucleotide sequence: TGTGCCAGCAGGAGACAGGGACCCTACTACGAGCAGTACGTC. Amino acids: CASRRQGPYYEQYV. The chain uses TRBV6-2 or TRBV6-3 and TRBJ2-7, with TRBD1 identical over 7 bases. From germline, CDR1 is MNHEY and CDR2 SVGEGT. After removal of 6 bases from V and 3 bases from J, the junction contained 8 bases not matched to a gene. This CDR3 spans 14 amino acids.

The chain recombines TRBV5-1 with TRBJ2-3; D remains ambiguous. The V end was cut by 4 bases, the J end by 2 bases, with 11 bases between. The CDR3 totals 14 residues. CDR1 and CDR2 (germline): SGHRS, YFSETQ. The CDR3 DNA reads TGCGCCAGCAGCCAAGGGCGGAACACAGATACGCAGTATTTT. Amino acids: CASSQGRNTDTQYF.

This chain joins TRBV18 and TRBJ1-5; D is undetermined. From germline, CDR1 is KGHSH and CDR2 LQKENI. V was shortened by 4 bases and J by 0 bases, with 10 bases between the two germline ends. This CDR3 contains 15 residues. The CDR3 loop reads CASSRAGNSNQPQHF. As DNA, the CDR3 is TGTGCCAGCTCACGAGCGGGGAATAGCAATCAGCCCCAGCATTTT.

This clonotype appeared a few times. V gene TRBV30 combines with J gene TRBJ1-6; 7 bases agree with TRBD1. J gave up 2 bases and V 4 bases, and 5 bases lay outside the gene matches. Germline lookup yields CDR1 GTSNPN and CDR2 SVGIG (reference sequence). The CDR3 runs to 15 residues. CDR3 in amino acids: CAWTTGTAYNSPLHF. CDR3 in DNA: TGTGCCTGGACAACCGGGACAGCCTATAATTCACCCCTCCACTTT.

The genes are TRBV20-1 and TRBJ2-3; 8 bases match TRBD2. The CDR3 has 15 amino acids. Germline V gene lookup returns CDR1 DFQATT and CDR2 SNEGSKA (reference sequence). Trimming removed 3 bases from V and 1 base from J; junction bases left unmatched: 6. CDR3 loop: CSASMPAGGTDTQYF. In DNA form, the CDR3 reads TGCAGTGCTAGCATGCCAGCGGGGGGCACAGATACGCAGTATTTT.

There are many counts of this clonotype. The chain carries TRBV12-3 or TRBV12-4 and TRBJ2-3; D is perhaps TRBD2 (5 bases). V lost 3 bases to trimming and J lost 3 bases, with 7 bases between them. The CDR3 spans 13 residues. This chain's CDR3 is CASSFEGTDTQYF. The DNA of the CDR3 is TGTGCCAGCAGTTTTGAGGGTACAGATACGCAGTATTTT.

This clonotype turned up a few times. The gene calls are TRBV5-8 and TRBJ2-2; 8 nucleotides match TRBD2. Losses at the gene ends were 4 bases for V and 0 bases for J; bases not matched to a gene: 8. The CDR3 covers 17 residues. Germline CDR1 is SGHTS and CDR2 is YDEGEE. CDR3 DNA: TGTGCCAGCAGCATGAGAGCGGGGGCCACGAACACCGGGGAGCTGTTTTTT. As protein: CASSMRAGATNTGELFF.

The table lists this clonotype with a few counts. The J gene is TRBJ2-1, the V gene TRBV4-3; D gene ambiguous. The germline V gene has CDR1 LGHNA and CDR2 YSLEER. The CDR3 spans 15 residues. Between the trimmed V and J ends, which lost 0 bases and 0 bases, there was a span of 6 bases. The CDR3 sequence: CASSQEGNSYNEQFF. CDR3 coding DNA: TGCGCCAGCAGCCAAGAGGGTAACTCCTACAATGAGCAGTTCTTC.

The J gene is TRBJ2-2, the V gene TRBV6-5; 12 positions agree with TRBD2. The CDR3 totals 19 residues. The V gene's germline CDR1 is MNHEY and CDR2 SVGAGI. V lost 0 bases and J lost 3; bases outside the gene matches: 8. The CDR3 protein is CASSYSGASGGAYTGELFF. The CDR3 coding sequence is TGTGCCAGCAGTTACTCCGGCGCTAGCGGGGGGGCTTACACCGGGGAGCTGTTTTTT.

The gene calls are TRBV19 and TRBJ1-2; D is undetermined. This CDR3 comprises 15 residues. Germline-derived CDR1 and CDR2 are LNHDA and SQIVND (reference sequence). Trimming left V 3 bases short and J 3 bases short, with 14 bases between. DNA of the CDR3: TGTGCCAGTAGTATTAGGACGGCGGCGGACTATGGCTACACCTTC. Translation gives CASSIRTAADYGYTF.